This paragraph reports one T cell receptor (beta chain). The data belong to a study of blood T cell repertoires in COVID-19. Overall study: Whether acute or convalescent, the COVID-19 samples came from the United States, Italy and Spain. Sources were T cells, B-cell-depleted T cells, or PBMCs; the material itself was cDNA or gDNA.

Per the study methods: Reference gene primer amplification gave estimated nucleated cell counts. Sequencing was performed with immunoSEQ multiplex PCR; in TCRdb, only in-frame clones are kept and a portion is missing. That table is the source of V, J and clone size, and D and trimming were worked out from the DNA. Of some 21,000 clones in the sample, 75% to 90% were seen once. The CDR3 sequence is 15 residues long. The J segment lost 7 bases and the V segment lost 4 bases, leaving 11 bases of the junction unmatched. Germline assignment: CDR1 SGHRS and CDR2 YFSETQ. Material for sequencing was peripheral blood. The V and J genes are TRBV5-1 and TRBJ1-2; 9 bases agree with TRBD1. This receptor was taken from a man between 65 and 85 years old with active COVID-19. As DNA, the CDR3 is TGCGCCAGCAGCGGCACCACAGGGGGCGACGGTGGCTACACCTTC. Residues: CASSGTTGGDGGYTF.